One sample yielded the 9 T cell receptor beta chains listed below, sequenced in a study of identical twins. MiXCR was run by TCRdb on the 5' RACE reads, yielding one entry per CDR3 protein. In the table there are around 680,000 distinct CDR3 sequences, over 8.5% of which are singletons. This same sample was also part of a study on yellow fever vaccine responses in identical twins.

Sequencing input: PBMCs. Receptors were obtained from a woman between 18 and 29 years old in good health.

The V and J genes are TRBV7-9 and TRBJ2-3; D is possibly TRBD2 (5 bases). This CDR3 has 15 amino acids. With 4 bases removed from V and 0 bases from J, the gap between germline ends came to 11 bases. Germline V gene lookup returns CDR1 SEHNR and CDR2 FQNEAQ (reference sequence). CDR3 nucleotide sequence: TGTGCCAGCAGCTCAGCTACGGGGAGCACAGATACGCAGTATTTT. Protein product: CASSSATGSTDTQYF.

This chain uses TRBV19 with TRBJ2-2; D is unresolved. CDR3 length: 10 amino acids. Between the trimmed V and J ends, which lost 9 bases and 8 bases, there was a span of 7 bases. Germline values: CDR1 LNHDA, CDR2 SQIVND (reference sequence). The CDR3 bases are TGTGCCAGCTGGGGAGGGGAGCTGTTTTTT. Translating gives CASWGGELFF.

The gene calls are TRBV6-5 and TRBJ1-1; a possible D gene is TRBD1 (6 bases). The CDR3 spans 11 residues. CDR1 is MNHEY and CDR2 is SVGAGI in the germline V gene. V dropped 7 bases and J dropped 8 bases, with 11 bases sitting between them. The CDR3 loop reads CASTEGVEAFF. CDR3 coding DNA: TGTGCCAGCACGGAGGGGGTCGAAGCTTTCTTT.

The chain couples TRBV11-2 to TRBJ2-1; D gene ambiguous. Germline loops: CDR1 SGHAT, CDR2 FQNNGV. V lost 5 bases and J 10 bases, leaving 18 bases between the germline ends. This CDR3 is 14 amino acids long. CDR3 nucleotides: TGTGCCAGCAGCCGACCCGTCCGGGCGGTAGAGCAGTTCTTC. Amino acids: CASSRPVRAVEQFF.

This clonotype was found a few times. V is TRBV25-1 and J is TRBJ2-5; a weak D match, TRBD2 (5 bases). This CDR3 spans 16 amino acids. Germline V gene sequence: CDR1 MGHDK, CDR2 SYGVNS. Trimming stripped 2 bases from V and 1 base from J, with 14 bases between. CDR3 bases: TGTGCCAGCAGTGAACCCGCGACGGGGATCCAAGAGACCCAGTACTTC. Protein product: CASSEPATGIQETQYF.

The rearrangement uses TRBV5-7 and TRBJ2-7, with 7 bases matching TRBD1. TRBV5-7 is annotated as an ORF whose role is uncertain. CDR3 length equals 17 residues. V shed 0 bases and J 6 bases; nucleotides not matched to a gene: 15. The CDR3 coding sequence is TGTGCCAGCAGCTTGGCCATCTCTAGGGGACAGCCCGGCGAGCAGTACTTC. Its protein is CASSLAISRGQPGEQYF.

This clonotype has at least ten counts. The V and J genes are TRBV24-1 and TRBJ2-4, with 7 bases fitting TRBD1. Germline loops: CDR1 KGHDR, CDR2 SFDVKD. The CDR3 sequence is 15 residues long. The ends lost 3 bases at V and 8 bases at J; junction bases unmatched: 9. CDR3: CATSDAGTAADIQYF. CDR3 DNA sequence: TGTGCCACCAGTGATGCCGGGACAGCTGCGGACATTCAGTACTTC.

This clonotype was seen many times. This chain links TRBV18 with TRBJ1-1, with a tentative D call TRBD1 (6 bases). CDR3 length: 15 amino acids. CDR1 and CDR2 from the germline V gene are KGHSH and LQKENI. V lost 3 bases and J 1 base, leaving 12 bases between the germline ends. This CDR3 is CASSPLLTGNTEAFF. The CDR3 nucleotides read TGTGCCAGCTCACCCCTCCTGACAGGGAACACTGAAGCTTTCTTT. Based on the CDR3 plus reference TRBV18 and TRBJ1-1, the full variable domain is NAGVMQNPRHLVRRRGQEARLRCSPMKGHSHVYWYRQLPEEGLKFMVYLQKENIIDESGMPKERFSAEFPKEGPSILRIQQVVRGDSAAYFCASSPLLTGNTEAFFGQGTRLTVV.

The chain carries TRBV18 and TRBJ2-7; 9 bases line up with TRBD2. The V gene end was trimmed by 4 bases and the J gene end by 0 bases; junction bases not matched to a gene: 7. There are 16 residues in the CDR3. In germline, CDR1 is KGHSH, CDR2 LQKENI. CDR3 in DNA: TGTGCCAGCTCACGGGGGCTTAGCGGGAGCTCCTACGAGCAGTACTTC. It is translated as CASSRGLSGSSYEQYF.